This record covers a single T cell receptor (beta chain). The sample is drawn from a study of blood T cell repertoires in COVID-19. Whole-study context: Sites in the United States, Italy and Spain provided acute and convalescent COVID-19 samples.

From germline, CDR1 is SGHTA and CDR2 FQGNSA. Germline trimming cut 4 bases from V and 3 bases from J; bases unmatched to any gene: 5. The CDR3 spans 14 residues. The cohort comprised adults aged roughly 18 to 95 years residing in under 30 US areas. Clinical history reported by participants formed the basis on which cohorts were assigned. In the original analysis: Amplification from reference gene primers served as the basis for estimated nucleated cell counts. Profiling relied on immunoSEQ multiplex PCR, and the TCRdb table lists in-frame clones only, not all of them. V and J calls and clone size follow that table, whereas D and trimming were derived from the DNA. This table holds a few hundred thousand clones, around nine tenths found once.

Sequenced input: PBMCs or T cells enriched from blood (not recorded which). The chain joins TRBV7-2 to TRBJ2-7; 8 positions match TRBD1. The clonotype was recovered from a woman younger than 35 who had been exposed to COVID-19. CDR3 in amino acids: CASSSGGGLYEQYF. CDR3 in DNA: TGTGCCAGCAGCTCAGGGGGCGGGCTCTACGAGCAGTACTTC.